This T cell receptor beta chain was observed in a study of blood T cell repertoires in COVID-19 (dated by TCRdb to 2018 to 2021). Background on the whole study: Samples from collaborators originated in the United States, Italy and Spain and spanned both the acute and convalescent phases of COVID-19. The prospective study material was composed of cDNA or gDNA derived from T cells, B-cell-depleted T cells, or PBMCs. Deeply sampled blood TCRbeta repertoires from subjects exposed to, actively infected with, or recovered from COVID-19 were included in the dataset. The repertoires were made available in a free public database intended to serve as a resource for research on the immune response to SARS-CoV-2. The samples were drawn from two sources: the first 160 participants of the ongoing ImmuneRACE study, and 1,254 subjects contributed by 6 global collaborators. Nearly every sample came with metadata listing a de-identified subject ID, COVID-19 status, age in years and sex. Where available, HLA class I and class II types were obtained from metadata supplied by the sample provider rather than from assay-based typing.

The immunoSEQ Assay, a bias-controlled multiplex PCR, was used to amplify TCRbeta CDR3 regions from genomic DNA. The authors processed their data as follows. The number of nucleated cells in each sample was estimated from the amplification of reference gene primers within the assay. Sequence reads were collapsed and filtered to measure the absolute abundance of every unique TCRbeta CDR3 rearrangement. Productive Simpson clonality was computed per sample as the square root of Simpson's diversity index over productive rearrangements. The table was pulled from immuneACCESS by TCRdb, which kept in-frame rearrangements only. Such tables lose some clones; where checked, under half of the loss comes from unresolved V genes, and the rest has no known cause. The V and J calls and the clone size are those of that table, but D and trimming were determined from the DNA. Across this sample there are about 140,000 clones, with 86% seen only once. The top ten hold roughly 3.9% of the sample.

Participants in the prospective study were enrolled through a virtual design, were aged 18 to 89 years, and lived in under 25 United States geographic areas. To assign participants to cohorts, the prospective study relied on clinical history that participants themselves reported in a screening survey and a study questionnaire. For ImmuneRACE Cohort 3, a participant was defined as recovered based on two consecutive negative NP/OP PCR tests, clearance by a healthcare professional, or resolution of symptoms. Mobile phlebotomists in the prospective study collected whole blood, serum and a nasopharyngeal or oropharyngeal swab from every participant. Participants in the prospective study had the option to provide additional blood draws and questionnaires over a roughly two-month period. Before DNA extraction, prospective study blood samples were shipped either frozen or at room temperature. Comment on this clone: Its binding antigen is unknown. There are no base qualities to consult, and no much larger clone falls within one base.

From cysteine to phenylalanine, the CDR3 is 13 amino acids long. The CDR3 DNA has 39 bases and is translated from base 1. The junction shows trimming of 6 bases on V and 10 bases on J, plus 13 bases between the germline ends. CDR1 and CDR2, per the germline V gene, are KGHSH and LQKENI. What the work shows at the level of the full study, not this receptor alone: Clinical and demographic metadata were provided uncurated, with the amount varying by source and participant.

The TCR sequence derives from a man aged 50 to 60 who had recovered from COVID-19. Source material: PBMCs or T cells enriched from blood (not recorded which). The V gene is TRBV18 and the J gene is TRBJ1-6, with a tentative D gene TRBD1 over 6 matching bases. The CDR3 protein sequence reads: CASSGGQQSPLHF. The DNA is as follows: TGTGCCAGCTCGGGGGGGCAGCAGTCACCCCTCCACTTT. Reference TRBV18 and TRBJ1-6 proteins supply the regions before and after the CDR3; the full variable domain is: NAGVMQNPRHLVRRRGQEARLRCSPMKGHSHVYWYRQLPEEGLKFMVYLQKENIIDESGMPKERFSAEFPKEGPSILRIQQVVRGDSAAYFCASSGGQQSPLHFGNGTRLTVT.